This TCR beta chain emerged from a study of T cells after posttransplantation cyclophosphamide. Study-level results: Skin or GI-infiltrating T cells shared few TRB sequences with blood. TRB clonality was highly associated with recipient CMV seropositivity and reactivation.

Libraries were prepared by immunoSEQ multiplex PCR; TCRdb keeps only in-frame clonotypes and omits some of them. This sample has tens of thousands of clones, with approximately 73% found just once. V lost 7 bases, J lost 8 bases, and 11 bases lay in between. The CDR3 totals 11 residues. Germline lookup yields CDR1 SQVTM and CDR2 ANQGSEA. This clone was counted only a few times. What it binds is not known. Sequencing was done on a sample of memory CD4+ T cells sorted from PBMCs. The source of this sequence is a woman aged 60 to 75 in good health, CMV-negative, and a related stem cell transplant donor. The chain links TRBV29-1 to TRBJ1-4, with a tentative D call TRBD1 (6 bases). DNA of the CDR3: TGCAGCGGACAGGTGGAAGAAAAACTGTTTTTT. Translating gives CSGQVEEKLFF.